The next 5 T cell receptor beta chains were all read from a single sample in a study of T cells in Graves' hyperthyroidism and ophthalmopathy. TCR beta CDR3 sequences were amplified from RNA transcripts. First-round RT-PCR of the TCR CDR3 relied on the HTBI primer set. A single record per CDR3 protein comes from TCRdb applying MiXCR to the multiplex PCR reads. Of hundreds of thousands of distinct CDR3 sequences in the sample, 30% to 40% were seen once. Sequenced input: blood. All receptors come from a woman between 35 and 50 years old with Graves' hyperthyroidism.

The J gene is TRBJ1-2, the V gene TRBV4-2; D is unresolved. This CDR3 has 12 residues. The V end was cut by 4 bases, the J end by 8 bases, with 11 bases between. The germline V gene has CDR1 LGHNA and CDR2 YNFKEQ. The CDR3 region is CASSRNEGGYTF. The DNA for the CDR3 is TGTGCCAGCAGCCGAAATGAAGGGGGCTACACCTTC.

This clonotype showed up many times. The CDR3 protein is CASSLGARPAAGANVLTF. The CDR3 coding sequence is TGTGCCAGCAGCTTAGGGGCGCGCCCAGCGGCTGGGGCCAACGTCCTGACTTTC. J is TRBJ2-6 and V is TRBV7-6; weak D call: TRBD2 (5 bases). Germline CDR1 reads SGHVS; CDR2 reads FNYEAQ. The CDR3 length is 18 residues. V lost 1 base to trimming and J lost 2 bases, with 15 bases between them.

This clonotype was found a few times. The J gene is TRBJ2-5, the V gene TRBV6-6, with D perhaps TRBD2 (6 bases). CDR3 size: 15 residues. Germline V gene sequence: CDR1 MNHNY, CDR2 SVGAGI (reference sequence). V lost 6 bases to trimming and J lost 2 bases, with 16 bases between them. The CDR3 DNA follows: TGTGCCAGCAGCCCCGGGGCGGGACGACAAGAGACCCAGTACTTC. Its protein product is CASSPGAGRQETQYF.

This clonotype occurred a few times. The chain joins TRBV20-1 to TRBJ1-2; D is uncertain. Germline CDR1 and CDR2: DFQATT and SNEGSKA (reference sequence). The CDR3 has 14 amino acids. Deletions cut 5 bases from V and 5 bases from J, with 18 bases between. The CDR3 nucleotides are TGCAGTGCTCACAGCCTCAACCCTATTTATGGCTACACCTTC. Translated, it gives CSAHSLNPIYGYTF.

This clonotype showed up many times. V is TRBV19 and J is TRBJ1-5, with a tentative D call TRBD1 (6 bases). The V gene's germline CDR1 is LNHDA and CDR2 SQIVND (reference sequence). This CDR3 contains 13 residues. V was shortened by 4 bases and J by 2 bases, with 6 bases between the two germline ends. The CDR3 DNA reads TGTGCCAGTAGTAACAGGGGCAATCAGCCCCAGCATTTT. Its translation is CASSNRGNQPQHF.